A selection of T cell receptor beta chains follows, all from one sample in a study of cytomegalovirus exposure and HLA in healthy donors. The data were produced by immunoSEQ multiplex PCR, yet TCRdb's version contains in-frame clones alone and is incomplete. Among under 100,000 clones listed, almost 85% were seen once. Sequencing was performed on PBMCs. The receptors were sampled from a woman between 18 and 30 years old in good health and CMV-seropositive. The CDR3 runs from the conserved cysteine through the conserved F or W. A D gene is named only where the DNA matches it firmly. Clone size is shown for a subset of rows, as once, few, many or a class of expanded clone.

d_gene	v_gene	j_gene	abundance	len	CDR3nt	CDR3aa
.	TRBV27	TRBJ1-5	.	13	TGTGCCAGCAGTGTACAGGGTACCCAGCCCCAGCATTTT	CASSVQGTQPQHF
.	TRBV27	TRBJ2-2	.	14	TGTGCCAGCAGTCCGGGATTTGGTGGCGGGGAGCTGTTTTTT	CASSPGFGGGELFF
.	TRBV2	TRBJ1-1	.	15	TGTGCCAGCAGTGAGCGAGGCAGGGCGGACACTGAAGCTTTCTTT	CASSERGRADTEAFF
.	TRBV27	TRBJ1-2	few	16	TGTGCCAGCAGCCCCCAGAGCGGAGGGGCGGACTATGGCTACACCTTC	CASSPQSGGADYGYTF
.	TRBV11-2	TRBJ1-1	.	15	TGTGCCAGCAGCTTAGAACTACAGGGAGAGACTGAAGCTTTCTTT	CASSLELQGETEAFF
.	TRBV18	TRBJ1-3	.	16	TGTGCCAGCTCACCCGCGGGGGGCCCCTCTGGAAACACCATATATTTT	CASSPAGGPSGNTIYF
TRBD1	TRBV9	TRBJ1-6	.	18	TGTGCCAGCAGCGTAGATGGGGGACAGGGATCTCTCCATTCACCCCTCCACTTT	CASSVDGGQGSLHSPLHF
.	TRBV2	TRBJ2-7	.	12	TGTGCCAGCTCAGGGTTTGGCTACGAGCAGTACTTC	CASSGFGYEQYF
TRBD2	TRBV5-1	TRBJ2-5	.	16	TGCGCCAGCAGCACCGGACTAGCGGGGGATCAAGAGACCCAGTACTTC	CASSTGLAGDQETQYF
TRBD2	TRBV5-1	TRBJ2-3	.	18	TGCGCCAGCAGCTTGGACCTCGCGGGGGTCCATAGCACAGATACGCAGTATTTT	CASSLDLAGVHSTDTQYF
TRBD1	TRBV6-1	TRBJ2-7	.	13	TGTGCCAGCTCGGGACAGGGGGTAAACGAGCAGTACTTC	CASSGQGVNEQYF
.	TRBV6-5	TRBJ2-7	.	14	TGTGCCAGCAGTTTCAATGATAAGCCCTACGAGCAGTACTTC	CASSFNDKPYEQYF
TRBD2	TRBV7-3	TRBJ2-1	.	17	TGTGCCAGCAGCTTAACGTCCCTAGCGGGGGGGCGAAATGAGCAGTTCTTC	CASSLTSLAGGRNEQFF
TRBD1	TRBV11-2	TRBJ2-7	.	14	TGTGCCAGCAGCCTCCCGACAGGGACCGGCGAGCAGTACTTC	CASSLPTGTGEQYF
.	TRBV20-1	TRBJ1-6	few	11	TGCAGTGCCCTCCAGGCAAGCTCACTCCACTTT	CSALQASSLHF
.	TRBV5-6	TRBJ2-3	.	12	TGTGCCAGCAGCTCGCAGTGGGATACGCAGTATTTT	CASSSQWDTQYF
TRBD1	TRBV19	TRBJ1-5	.	15	TGTGCCAGTAGTGAACAGGGGAAGAGCAATCAGCCCCAGCATTTT	CASSEQGKSNQPQHF